The clone carrying this TCR gamma chain occurred a few times. Its antigen is not identified. The protein recorded in TCRdb matches a much larger clone and deviates from this DNA's translation at residue 12, suggesting a read error; the protein here is obtained by translating the DNA. The data were taken from a study of γδ T cells in repeated Plasmodium falciparum infection. The wider study: The natural-infection arm compared Malian children under seasonal malaria with matched Australian children. Study-wide results and caveats: Vdelta2-negative gammadelta repertoires appeared less diverse and less shared in Malian than Australian children. Vgamma9/Vdelta2+ repertoires stayed stably polyclonal over time and infection.

Flow sorting of PBMC yielded separate Vgamma9/Vdelta2+ and Vdelta2-negative gammadelta T cell populations for bulk repertoire analysis. Sequencing covered both gamma and delta TCR chains per sample. TCRdb processed the multiplex PCR reads again with the CATT caller. The sample carries about 30,000 gamma-chain clones, approximately 1.4% recorded once. The CDR3 runs 14 residues. Germline V gives CDR1 VTNTFY, CDR2 YDVSTARD (reference sequence). This TCR was sampled from a pool of human donors (malaria-infected and uninfected, not separated). The chain is built from TRGV3 and TRGJ1 or TRGJ2. Sequencing used gamma-delta T cells from blood. The CDR3 reads CATWDRPYYYKELF. CDR3 bases: TGTGCCACCTGGGACAGGCCTTATTATTATAAGGAACTCTTT.